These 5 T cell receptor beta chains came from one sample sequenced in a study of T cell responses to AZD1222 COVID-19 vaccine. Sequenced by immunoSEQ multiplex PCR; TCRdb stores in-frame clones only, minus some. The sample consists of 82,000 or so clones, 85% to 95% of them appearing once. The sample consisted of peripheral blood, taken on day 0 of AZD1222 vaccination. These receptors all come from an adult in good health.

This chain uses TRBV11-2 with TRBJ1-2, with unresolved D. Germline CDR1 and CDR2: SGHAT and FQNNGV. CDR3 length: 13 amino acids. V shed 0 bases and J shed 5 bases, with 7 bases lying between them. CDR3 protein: CASSLEQRYGYTF. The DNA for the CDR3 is TGTGCCAGCAGCTTAGAGCAGAGATATGGCTACACCTTC.

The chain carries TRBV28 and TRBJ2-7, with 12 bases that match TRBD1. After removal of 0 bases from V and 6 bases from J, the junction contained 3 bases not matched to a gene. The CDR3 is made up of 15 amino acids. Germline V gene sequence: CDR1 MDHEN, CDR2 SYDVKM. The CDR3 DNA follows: TGTGCCAGCAGTTTATGGGGGACAGGGGGCCGCGAGCAGTACTTC. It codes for CASSLWGTGGREQYF.

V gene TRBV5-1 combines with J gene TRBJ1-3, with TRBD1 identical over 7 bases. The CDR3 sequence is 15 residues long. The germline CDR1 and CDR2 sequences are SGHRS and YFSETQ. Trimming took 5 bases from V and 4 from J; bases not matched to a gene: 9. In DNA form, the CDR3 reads TGCGCCAGCAGTTCGGACCAGGGGGGCGGAAACACCATATATTTT. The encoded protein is CASSSDQGGGNTIYF.

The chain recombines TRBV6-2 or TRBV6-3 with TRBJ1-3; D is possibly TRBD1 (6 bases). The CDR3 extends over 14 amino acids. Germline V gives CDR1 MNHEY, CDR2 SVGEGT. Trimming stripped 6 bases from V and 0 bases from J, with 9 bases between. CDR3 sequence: CASSMDSSGNTIYF. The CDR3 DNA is TGTGCCAGCAGCATGGACAGCTCTGGAAACACCATATATTTT.

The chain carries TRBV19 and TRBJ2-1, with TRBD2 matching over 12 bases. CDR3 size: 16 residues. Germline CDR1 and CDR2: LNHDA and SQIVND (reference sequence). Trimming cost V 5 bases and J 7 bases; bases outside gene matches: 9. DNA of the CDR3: TGTGCCAGTAGTGCACGACTAGCGGGGGTACGTAATGAGCAGTTCTTC. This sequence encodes CASSARLAGVRNEQFF.